The T cell receptor (beta chain) described here comes from a study of blood T cell repertoires in COVID-19. Study information: From the United States, Italy and Spain came samples of acute and convalescent COVID-19. The analysed material was cDNA or gDNA that came from T cells, B-cell-depleted T cells, or PBMCs.

Source study methods: Reference gene primer amplification gave nucleated cell count estimates. Data came from immunoSEQ multiplex PCR; TCRdb stores just in-frame clones and leaves some out. V and J calls and clone size are those listed in that table; D and trimming were worked out from the DNA. The sample includes about 150,000 clones, about 90% of them seen just once. There are 14 residues in the CDR3. CDR1 and CDR2 from the germline V gene are LNHDA and SQIVND (reference sequence). V dropped 11 bases and J dropped 9; count of bases not matched to a gene: 17. The TCR comes from a man aged 45 to 65 with acute or convalescent COVID-19. The chain couples TRBV19 to TRBJ2-5; the match to TRBD2 covers 8 bases. Material for sequencing was peripheral blood. The CDR3 DNA reads TGTGCCTCTCGAGGGGATAGCGGGGCGGGTTCCCAGTACTTC. Its protein is CASRGDSGAGSQYF.